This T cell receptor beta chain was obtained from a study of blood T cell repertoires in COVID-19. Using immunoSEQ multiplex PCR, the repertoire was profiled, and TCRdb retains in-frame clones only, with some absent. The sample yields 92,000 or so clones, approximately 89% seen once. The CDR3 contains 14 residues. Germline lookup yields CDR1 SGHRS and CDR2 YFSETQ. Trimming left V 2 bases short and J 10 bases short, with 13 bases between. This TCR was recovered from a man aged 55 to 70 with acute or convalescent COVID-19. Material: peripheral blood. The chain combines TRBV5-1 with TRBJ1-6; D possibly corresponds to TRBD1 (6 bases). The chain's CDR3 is CASSFTGPGSPLHF. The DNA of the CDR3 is TGCGCCAGCAGCTTTACAGGGCCAGGATCACCCCTCCACTTT.